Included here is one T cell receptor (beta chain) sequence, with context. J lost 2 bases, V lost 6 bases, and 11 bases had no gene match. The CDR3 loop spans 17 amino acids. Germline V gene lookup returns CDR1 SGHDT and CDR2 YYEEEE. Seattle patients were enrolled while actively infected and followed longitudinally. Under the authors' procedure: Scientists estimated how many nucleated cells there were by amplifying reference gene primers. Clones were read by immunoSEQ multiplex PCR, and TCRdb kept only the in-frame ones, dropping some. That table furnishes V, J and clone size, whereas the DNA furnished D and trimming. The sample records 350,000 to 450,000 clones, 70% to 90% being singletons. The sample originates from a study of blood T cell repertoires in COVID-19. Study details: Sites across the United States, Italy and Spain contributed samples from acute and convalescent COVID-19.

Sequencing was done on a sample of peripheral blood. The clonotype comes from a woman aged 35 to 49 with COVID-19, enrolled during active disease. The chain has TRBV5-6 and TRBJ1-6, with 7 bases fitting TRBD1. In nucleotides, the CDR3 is TGTGCCAGCACCTTCGGGCAGGGGGGTACCTATAATTCACCCCTCCACTTT. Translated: CASTFGQGGTYNSPLHF.